Following are 26 T cell receptor beta chains from one sample sequenced in a study of cytomegalovirus exposure and HLA in healthy donors. PCR amplification relied on 60 Vbeta primers (plus 13 Jbeta primers). The repertoire was sequenced with immunoSEQ multiplex PCR; TCRdb's copy has only in-frame clones and lacks some. This table has roughly 160,000 clones, roughly 79% appearing once. The sample taken for sequencing was PBMCs. Source of these receptors: a woman between 45 and 65 years old in good health and CMV-seronegative.

The chain has TRBV11-2 and TRBJ2-2, with D perhaps TRBD1 (5 bases). CDR3 length equals 16 residues. CDR1 and CDR2 from the germline V gene are SGHAT and FQNNGV. The V end lost 5 bases, the J end lost 1 base, and 14 bases lay between the germline ends. The CDR3 sequence is CASSPKGARNTGELFF. The CDR3, as DNA: TGTGCCAGCAGCCCCAAAGGGGCGAGGAACACCGGGGAGCTGTTTTTT.

The chain has TRBV30 and TRBJ2-1, with D unclear. V was trimmed by 3 bases and J by 10 bases, leaving 10 bases between them. The CDR3 runs to 11 residues. In germline, CDR1 is GTSNPN, CDR2 SVGIG (reference sequence). In DNA, the CDR3 is TGTGCCTGGAGGACACGTTGGGAGCAGTTCTTC. This codes for CAWRTRWEQFF.

The sample holds one count of this clone. This chain links TRBV7-2 with TRBJ2-5; D remains ambiguous. Germline V lookup: CDR1 SGHTA, CDR2 FQGNSA. V was pared by 1 base and J by 4 bases, with 7 bases between. This CDR3 comprises 13 residues. This chain's CDR3 is CASSLGRGETQYF. CDR3 coding DNA: TGTGCCAGCAGCTTAGGACGAGGAGAGACCCAGTACTTC.

The chain links TRBV19 to TRBJ2-3; no clear D gene. CDR1 and CDR2 from the germline V gene are LNHDA and SQIVND (reference sequence). V lost 7 bases to trimming and J lost 5 bases, with 10 bases between them. This CDR3 has 12 residues. The CDR3 DNA reads TGTGCCAGTATTGATTGGAGAGATACGCAGTATTTT. It specifies CASIDWRDTQYF.

This chain uses TRBV28 with TRBJ1-5, with D perhaps matching TRBD1 (6 bases). The germline CDR1 and CDR2 sequences are MDHEN and SYDVKM. The CDR3 loop spans 15 amino acids. Trimming stripped 6 bases from V and 0 bases from J, with 12 bases between. The DNA of the CDR3 is TGTGCCAGCAGCACAGGGAAAAATAGCAATCAGCCCCAGCATTTT. Its translation is CASSTGKNSNQPQHF.

CDR3 in amino acids: CASGFRLGETQYF. CDR3 coding DNA: TGTGCTAGTGGTTTCAGGTTAGGAGAGACCCAGTACTTC. J is TRBJ2-5 and V is TRBV12-5, with D unresolved. This CDR3 spans 13 amino acids. Deletions cut 3 bases from V and 4 bases from J, with 9 bases between. Germline CDR1 and CDR2: LGHNT and FRNRAP.

V gene TRBV5-1 combines with J gene TRBJ1-4, with 9 bases lining up with TRBD1. This CDR3 spans 14 amino acids. Trimming cost V 4 bases and J 7 bases; bases outside gene matches: 5. CDR1 is SGHRS, CDR2 YFSETQ, per germline. In DNA, the CDR3 is TGCGCCAGCAGCGTGGGACAGGGACGTGAAAAACTGTTTTTT. This codes for CASSVGQGREKLFF.

V usage is TRBV11-2 and J usage is TRBJ2-3, with D maybe TRBD2 (5 bases). There are 16 residues in the CDR3. Germline V lookup: CDR1 SGHAT, CDR2 FQNNGV. Trimming took off 2 bases at V and 3 bases at J, with 15 bases between the two ends. For the CDR3, the DNA is TGTGCCAGCAGCTTATTAGCGCGGGTGGGGACAGATACGCAGTATTTT. Residues: CASSLLARVGTDTQYF.

This chain joins TRBV18 and TRBJ1-1; a possible D gene is TRBD1 (6 bases). The CDR3 is 14 residues long. The V end lost 3 bases, the J end lost 5 bases, and 13 bases lay between the germline ends. Germline V gene data show CDR1 as KGHSH and CDR2 as LQKENI. CDR3 region: CASSPSNRETEAFF. CDR3 nucleotides: TGTGCCAGCTCACCTAGTAACAGGGAAACTGAAGCTTTCTTT.

The CDR3 region has the DNA TGTGCCAGCAGCCTCTCCTACTACGAGCAGTACTTC. The encoded protein is CASSLSYYEQYF. The chain recombines TRBV2 with TRBJ2-7; D unclear. V lost 6 bases and J lost 3, with 9 bases in between. Germline values: CDR1 SNHLY, CDR2 FYNNEI. The CDR3 totals 12 residues.

This chain uses TRBV4-1 with TRBJ2-7; 12 bases map to TRBD2. Looked up from germline, CDR1 is MGHRA and CDR2 is YSYEKL. V lost 0 bases to trimming and J lost 3 bases; unmatched junction nucleotides: 6. The CDR3 has 17 residues. Here the CDR3 reads CASSQDPLAGGYYEQYF. The CDR3 nucleotides are TGCGCCAGCAGCCAAGACCCGCTAGCGGGAGGGTACTACGAGCAGTACTTC.

The chain uses TRBV7-3 and TRBJ2-6; perhaps TRBD2 as D (5 bases). Trimming took 3 bases from V and 0 from J, leaving 6 bases between them. The V gene's germline CDR1 is SGHTA and CDR2 FQGTGA. This CDR3 contains 15 residues. This chain's CDR3 is CASSFGDSGANVLTF. The CDR3 nucleotides read TGTGCCAGCAGCTTCGGGGACTCTGGGGCCAACGTCCTGACTTTC.

The chain joins TRBV15 to TRBJ2-5, with D possibly TRBD1 on 7 matching bases. This CDR3 contains 13 residues. Trimming shortened V by 1 base and J by 5 bases, and 8 bases separated the two germline ends. Germline-derived CDR1 and CDR2 are LNHNV and YYDKDF (reference sequence). The CDR3 spells CATSRAGGETQYF. The CDR3 DNA is TGTGCCACCAGCAGAGCAGGGGGGGAGACCCAGTACTTC.

This chain connects TRBV2 to TRBJ1-1; D not resolved. Germline CDR1 SNHLY, CDR2 FYNNEI. Trimming took off 5 bases at V and 0 bases at J, with 16 bases between the two ends. The CDR3 is 16 residues long. The CDR3 spells CASSNGLDGMNTEAFF. As DNA, the CDR3 is TGTGCCAGCAGTAACGGACTCGATGGTATGAACACTGAAGCTTTCTTT.

The V call is TRBV21-1, the J call TRBJ1-3; the table calls TRBD1, which could not be checked here. TRBV21-1 is listed as a pseudogene. The CDR3 has 19 residues. The CDR3: CASSSRENRGPPSGNTIYF. In DNA, the CDR3 is TGTGCCAGCAGCAGCAGAGAGAACAGGGGACCCCCCTCTGGAAACACCATATATTTT.

This rearrangement joins TRBV7-2 to TRBJ1-1, with D maybe TRBD1 (5 bases). The V gene lost 3 bases and the J gene lost 7 bases, with 12 bases spanning the gap. CDR1 is SGHTA and CDR2 is FQGNSA in the germline V gene. The CDR3 is 13 amino acids. The CDR3 coding sequence is TGTGCCAGCAGCTTCCAGGGAAGCGTTGAAGCTTTCTTT. It specifies CASSFQGSVEAFF.

The gene calls are TRBV5-1 and TRBJ2-1, with 9 positions matching TRBD1. The CDR3 is 15 residues long. The V and J ends lost 4 bases and 2 bases, in that order; junction bases with no gene match: 4. The germline V gene encodes CDR1 SGHRS and CDR2 YFSETQ. Written as DNA, the CDR3 is TGCGCCAGCAGCGAACAGGGGGCAACCTACAATGAGCAGTTCTTC. This sequence encodes CASSEQGATYNEQFF.

The CDR3 nucleotides read TGTGCCAGAAGCCCATGGGGGCCGTACGAGCAGTACTTC. This codes for CARSPWGPYEQYF. The chain uses TRBV5-3 and TRBJ2-7, with a possible D match to TRBD1 (6 bases). TRBV5-3 is treated as an ORF (open reading frame) with a function not yet certain. Deletions cut 4 bases from V and 4 bases from J, with 12 bases between. The CDR3 runs to 13 residues.

The chain links TRBV6-5 to TRBJ1-4; 10 bases align to TRBD1. The CDR3 loop spans 14 amino acids. With 4 bases clipped from V and 5 bases from J, the junction kept 1 base outside the gene matches. Germline values: CDR1 MNHEY, CDR2 SVGAGI. This chain's CDR3 is CASSWTGGNEKLFF. The CDR3 DNA reads as TGTGCCAGCAGTTGGACAGGGGGGAATGAAAAACTGTTTTTT.

This chain connects TRBV7-7 to TRBJ2-5; 11 bases are a match to TRBD2. V dropped 1 base and J dropped 1; count of bases not matched to a gene: 2. Germline-derived CDR1 and CDR2 are SSHAT and FNYEAQ (reference sequence). The CDR3 runs 16 residues. CDR3: CASSLGTSGGQETQYF. Here the CDR3 DNA reads TGTGCCAGCAGCTTAGGAACTAGCGGGGGCCAAGAGACCCAGTACTTC.

J is TRBJ2-7 and V is TRBV7-9; 7 nucleotides align to TRBD2. Germline V gene lookup returns CDR1 SEHNR and CDR2 FQNEAQ (reference sequence). The CDR3 totals 14 residues. Trimming removed 5 bases from V and 7 bases from J; junction bases left unmatched: 11. The CDR3 region has the DNA TGTGCCAGCAGCCTGGTAGCGGGTTCGGGGGAGCAGTACTTC. Encoded protein: CASSLVAGSGEQYF.

The CDR3 here is CASSAGAGTGGLGYGYTF. For the CDR3, the DNA is TGTGCCAGCAGCGCAGGCGCCGGGACAGGGGGCCTCGGCTATGGCTACACCTTC. This sequence joins TRBV9 and TRBJ1-2; 12 positions agree with TRBD1. Trimming at V came to 3 bases and at J to 4 bases, leaving 13 bases not matched to a gene. Germline values: CDR1 SGDLS, CDR2 YYNGEE. The CDR3 is made up of 18 amino acids.

The V call is TRBV2, the J call TRBJ2-3; 8 bases are a match to TRBD2. In germline, CDR1 is SNHLY, CDR2 FYNNEI. There are 15 residues in the CDR3. V gave up 9 bases and J gave up 0 bases; unmatched junction bases: 8. The DNA of the CDR3 is TGTGCCAGTTCGAACGGGAGGGCTAGCACAGATACGCAGTATTTT. Protein product: CASSNGRASTDTQYF.

The V and J genes are TRBV2 and TRBJ2-1; possible D gene TRBD2, 5 bases. From germline, CDR1 is SNHLY and CDR2 FYNNEI. This CDR3 region has 16 residues. Trimming pared 6 bases from V and 1 base from J, leaving 16 bases between. DNA of the CDR3: TGTGCCAGCAGGGAGCAGAGCGGAGCTTCCTACAATGAGCAGTTCTTC. Translated: CASREQSGASYNEQFF. Looking up the rest from reference TRBV2 and TRBJ2-1 gives the full variable domain: EPEVTQTPSHQVTQMGQEVILRCVPISNHLYFYWYRQILGQKVEFLVSFYNNEISEKSEIFDDQFSVERPDGSNFTLKIRSTKLEDSAMYFCASREQSGASYNEQFFGPGTRLTVL.

The chain links TRBV9 to TRBJ1-2, with D tentatively TRBD1 (6 bases). Trimming cost V 4 bases and J 8 bases, with 30 bases left between them. Germline-derived CDR1 and CDR2 are SGDLS and YYNGEE. The CDR3 spans 18 residues. The chain's CDR3 is CASSPRQFAGEGSWGYTF. CDR3 bases: TGTGCCAGCAGCCCCCGCCAGTTCGCAGGGGAGGGCTCTTGGGGCTACACCTTC.

The chain uses TRBV7-8 and TRBJ1-1; no reliable D call. This CDR3 is built from 15 residues. Deletions cut 4 bases from V and 0 bases from J, with 12 bases between. CDR1 and CDR2 from the germline V gene are SGHVS and FQNEAQ. The CDR3 region has the DNA TGTGCCAGCAGCTATCAGGCTGCGTTGAACACTGAAGCTTTCTTT. Protein: CASSYQAALNTEAFF.